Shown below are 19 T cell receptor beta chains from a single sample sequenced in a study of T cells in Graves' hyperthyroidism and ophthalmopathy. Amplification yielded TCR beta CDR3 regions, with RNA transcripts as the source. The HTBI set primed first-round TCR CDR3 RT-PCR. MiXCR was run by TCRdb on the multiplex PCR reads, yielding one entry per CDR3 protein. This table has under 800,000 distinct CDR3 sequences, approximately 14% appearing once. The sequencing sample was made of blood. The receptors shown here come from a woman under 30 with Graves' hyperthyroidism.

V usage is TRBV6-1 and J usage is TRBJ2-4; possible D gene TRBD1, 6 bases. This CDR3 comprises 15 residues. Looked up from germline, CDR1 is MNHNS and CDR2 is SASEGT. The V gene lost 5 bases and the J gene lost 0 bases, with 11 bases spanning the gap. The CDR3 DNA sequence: TGTGCCAGCAGTCCGGACAGAGTAGCCAAAAACATTCAGTACTTC. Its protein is CASSPDRVAKNIQYF.

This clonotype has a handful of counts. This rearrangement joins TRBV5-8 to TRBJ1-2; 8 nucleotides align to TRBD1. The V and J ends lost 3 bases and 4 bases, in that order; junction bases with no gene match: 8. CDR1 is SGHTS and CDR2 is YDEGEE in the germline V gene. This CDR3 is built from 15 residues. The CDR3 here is CASSWGQAPGYGYTF. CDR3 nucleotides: TGTGCCAGCAGCTGGGGACAGGCTCCAGGCTATGGCTACACCTTC.

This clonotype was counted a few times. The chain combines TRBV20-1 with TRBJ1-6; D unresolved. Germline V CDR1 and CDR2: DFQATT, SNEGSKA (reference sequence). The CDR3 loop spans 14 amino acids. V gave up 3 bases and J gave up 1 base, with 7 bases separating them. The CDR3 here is CSASPGSYNSPLHF. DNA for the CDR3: TGCAGTGCTAGTCCAGGTTCCTATAATTCACCCCTCCACTTT.

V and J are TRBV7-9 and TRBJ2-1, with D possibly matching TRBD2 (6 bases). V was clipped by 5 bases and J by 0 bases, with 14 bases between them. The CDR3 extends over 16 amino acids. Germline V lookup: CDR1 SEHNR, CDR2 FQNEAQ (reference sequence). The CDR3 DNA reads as TGTGCCAGCAGCGCCTTCGCGGGAAGCTCCTACAATGAGCAGTTCTTC. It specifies CASSAFAGSSYNEQFF.

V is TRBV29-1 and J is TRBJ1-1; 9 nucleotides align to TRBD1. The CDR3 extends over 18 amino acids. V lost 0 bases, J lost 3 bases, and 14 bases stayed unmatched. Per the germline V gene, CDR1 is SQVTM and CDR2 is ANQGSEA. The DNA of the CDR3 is TGCAGCGTTGAAGATCTAGGACAGGGGACGCTACTCTACACTGAAGCTTTCTTT. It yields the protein CSVEDLGQGTLLYTEAFF.

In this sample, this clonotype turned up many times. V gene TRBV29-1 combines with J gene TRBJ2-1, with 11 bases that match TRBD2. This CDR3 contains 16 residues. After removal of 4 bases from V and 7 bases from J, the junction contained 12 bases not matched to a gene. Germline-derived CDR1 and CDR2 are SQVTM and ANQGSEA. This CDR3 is CSVGGGPGLAENEQFF. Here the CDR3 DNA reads TGCAGCGTTGGTGGGGGCCCGGGACTAGCGGAGAATGAGCAGTTCTTC.

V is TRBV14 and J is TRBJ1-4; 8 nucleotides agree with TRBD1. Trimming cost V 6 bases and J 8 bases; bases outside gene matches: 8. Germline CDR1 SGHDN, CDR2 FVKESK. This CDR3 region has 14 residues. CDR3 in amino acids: CASRFTGGGEKLFF. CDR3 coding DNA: TGTGCCAGCAGATTTACAGGGGGAGGCGAAAAACTGTTTTTT.

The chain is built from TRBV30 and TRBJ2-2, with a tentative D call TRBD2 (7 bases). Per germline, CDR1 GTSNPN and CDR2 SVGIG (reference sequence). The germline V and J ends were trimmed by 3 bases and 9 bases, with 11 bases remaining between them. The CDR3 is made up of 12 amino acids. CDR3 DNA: TGTGCCTGGAGGGGGGGGCTGAGGGAGCTGTTTTTT. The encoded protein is CAWRGGLRELFF.

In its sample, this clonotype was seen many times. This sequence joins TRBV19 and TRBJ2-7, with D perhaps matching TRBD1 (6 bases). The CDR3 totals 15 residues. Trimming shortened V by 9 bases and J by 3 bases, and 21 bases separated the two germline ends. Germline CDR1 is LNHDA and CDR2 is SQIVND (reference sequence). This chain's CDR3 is CASSDSGVEDYEQYF. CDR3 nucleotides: TGTGCCAGCTCAGACTCAGGGGTCGAGGACTACGAGCAGTACTTC.

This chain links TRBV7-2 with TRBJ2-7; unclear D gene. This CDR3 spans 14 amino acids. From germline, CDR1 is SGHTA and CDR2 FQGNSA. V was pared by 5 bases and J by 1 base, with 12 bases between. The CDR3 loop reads CASSLARWSYEQYF. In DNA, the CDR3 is TGTGCCAGCAGCCTGGCGAGGTGGTCCTACGAGCAGTACTTC.

The CDR3 here is CASCSLYGGLVDGYTF. The CDR3 coding sequence is TGTGCCAGCTGCTCCCTATATGGGGGCTTAGTAGATGGCTACACCTTC. The V call is TRBV28, the J call TRBJ1-2, with TRBD1 as a possible D gene (6 bases). Between the trimmed V and J ends, which lost 8 bases and 6 bases, there was a span of 25 bases. CDR1 and CDR2 from the germline V gene are MDHEN and SYDVKM. The CDR3 runs to 16 residues.

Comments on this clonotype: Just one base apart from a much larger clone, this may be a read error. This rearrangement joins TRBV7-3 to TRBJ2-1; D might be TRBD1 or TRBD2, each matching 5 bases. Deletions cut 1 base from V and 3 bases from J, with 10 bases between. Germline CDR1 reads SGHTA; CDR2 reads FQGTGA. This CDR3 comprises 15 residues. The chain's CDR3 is CASSLMGVFYNEQFF. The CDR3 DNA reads TGTGCCAGCAGCTTAATGGGGGTGTTCTACAATGAGCAGTTCTTC.

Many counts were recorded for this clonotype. The CDR3 protein is CASSPRDGYTF. CDR3 coding DNA: TGTGCCAGCTCACCAAGGGATGGCTACACCTTC. V is TRBV18 and J is TRBJ1-2, with no clear D. V was cut by 2 bases and J by 6 bases, with 4 bases left in between. The germline CDR1 and CDR2 sequences are KGHSH and LQKENI. The CDR3 totals 11 residues.

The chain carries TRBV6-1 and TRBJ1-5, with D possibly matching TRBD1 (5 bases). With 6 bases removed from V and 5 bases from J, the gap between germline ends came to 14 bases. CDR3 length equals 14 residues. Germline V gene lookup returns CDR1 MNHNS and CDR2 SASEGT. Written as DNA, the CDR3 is TGTGCCAGCAGGCCGGGGGGAGGGGATCAGCCCCAGCATTTT. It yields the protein CASRPGGGDQPQHF.

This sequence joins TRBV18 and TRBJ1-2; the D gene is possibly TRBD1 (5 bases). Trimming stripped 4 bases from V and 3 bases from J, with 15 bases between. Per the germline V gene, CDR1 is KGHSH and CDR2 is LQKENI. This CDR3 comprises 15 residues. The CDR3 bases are TGTGCCAGCTCACGAAGCTTGGGGGAGTACTATGGCTACACCTTC. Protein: CASSRSLGEYYGYTF.

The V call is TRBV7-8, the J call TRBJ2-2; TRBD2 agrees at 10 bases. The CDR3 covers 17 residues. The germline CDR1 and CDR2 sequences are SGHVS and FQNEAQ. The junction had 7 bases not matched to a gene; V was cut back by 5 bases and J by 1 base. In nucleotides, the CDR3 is TGTGCCAGCAGCCCAAATAGACTAGCGGGGAACACCGGGGAGCTGTTTTTT. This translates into CASSPNRLAGNTGELFF.

CDR3 bases: TGTGCCAGCCTTCGGCAGGGATTAGCTGGCTACACCTTC. It translates to CASLRQGLAGYTF. The chain links TRBV28 to TRBJ1-2; a weak D match, TRBD1 (5 bases). V lost 8 bases and J 7 bases, leaving 17 bases between the germline ends. This CDR3 contains 13 residues. Germline V gene sequence: CDR1 MDHEN, CDR2 SYDVKM.

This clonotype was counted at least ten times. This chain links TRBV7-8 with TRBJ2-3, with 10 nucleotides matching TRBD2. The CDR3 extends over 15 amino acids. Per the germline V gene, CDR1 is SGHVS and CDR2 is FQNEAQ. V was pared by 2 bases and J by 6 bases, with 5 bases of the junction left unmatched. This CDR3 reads CASSLSGRGGDTQYF. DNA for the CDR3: TGTGCCAGCAGCTTAAGCGGGAGGGGGGGGGATACGCAGTATTTT.

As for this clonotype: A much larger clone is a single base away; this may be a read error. CDR3 protein: CASSSQAATCGYTF. The CDR3 nucleotides read TGTGCCAGCAGCTCTCAGGCAGCGACCTGTGGCTACACCTTC. The gene calls are TRBV5-6 and TRBJ1-2; D gene ambiguous. The CDR3 loop spans 14 amino acids. The ends were cut back, 3 bases at V and 7 bases at J, with 16 bases in the middle. Germline V gives CDR1 SGHDT, CDR2 YYEEEE.